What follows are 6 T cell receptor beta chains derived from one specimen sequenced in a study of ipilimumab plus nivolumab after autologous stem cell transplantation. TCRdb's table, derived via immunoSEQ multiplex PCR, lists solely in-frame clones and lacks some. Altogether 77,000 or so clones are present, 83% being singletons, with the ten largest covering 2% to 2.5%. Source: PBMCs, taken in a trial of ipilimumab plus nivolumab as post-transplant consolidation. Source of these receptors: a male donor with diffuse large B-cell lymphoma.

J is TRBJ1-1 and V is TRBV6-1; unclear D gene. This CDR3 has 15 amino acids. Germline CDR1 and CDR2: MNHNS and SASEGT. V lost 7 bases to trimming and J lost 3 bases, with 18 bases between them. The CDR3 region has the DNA TGTGCCAGCAAAGGGCTAATTATATCGGACACTGAAGCTTTCTTT. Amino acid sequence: CASKGLIISDTEAFF.

The CDR3 DNA is TGTGCCAGCAGCTTAGCTCCGGGACAGGGCACTGAAGCTTTCTTT. Translating gives CASSLAPGQGTEAFF. The rearrangement joins TRBV7-2 to TRBJ1-1; TRBD1 agrees at 9 bases. Germline V gene sequence: CDR1 SGHTA, CDR2 FQGNSA. V lost 0 bases and J lost 4; bases outside the gene matches: 3. The CDR3 is made up of 15 amino acids.

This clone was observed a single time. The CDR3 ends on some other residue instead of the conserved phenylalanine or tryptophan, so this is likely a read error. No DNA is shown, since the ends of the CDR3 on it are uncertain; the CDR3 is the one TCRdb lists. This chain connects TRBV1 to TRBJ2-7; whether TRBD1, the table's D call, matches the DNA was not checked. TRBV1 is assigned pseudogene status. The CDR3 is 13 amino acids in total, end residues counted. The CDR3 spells CTSSQDPGQGVCI.

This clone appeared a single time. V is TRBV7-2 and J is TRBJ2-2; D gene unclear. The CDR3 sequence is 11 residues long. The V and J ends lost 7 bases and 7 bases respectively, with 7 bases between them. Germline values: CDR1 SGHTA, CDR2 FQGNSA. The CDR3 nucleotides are TGTGCCAGCACCTTCGGCGGGGAGCTGTTTTTT. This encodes CASTFGGELFF.

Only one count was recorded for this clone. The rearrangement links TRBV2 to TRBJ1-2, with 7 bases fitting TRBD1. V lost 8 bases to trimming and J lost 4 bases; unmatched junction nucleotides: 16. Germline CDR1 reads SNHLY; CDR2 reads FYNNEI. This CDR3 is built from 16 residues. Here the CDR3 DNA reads TGTGCCAGCCATGACAAGACAGGGTTCGTTTTCTATGGCTACACCTTC. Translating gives CASHDKTGFVFYGYTF.

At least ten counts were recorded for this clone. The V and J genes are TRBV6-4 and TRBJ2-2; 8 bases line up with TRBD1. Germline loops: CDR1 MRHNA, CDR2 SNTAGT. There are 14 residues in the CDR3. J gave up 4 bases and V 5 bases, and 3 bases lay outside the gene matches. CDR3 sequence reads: CASSSDRATGELFF. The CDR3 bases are TGTGCCAGCAGTTCGGACAGGGCCACCGGGGAGCTGTTTTTT.